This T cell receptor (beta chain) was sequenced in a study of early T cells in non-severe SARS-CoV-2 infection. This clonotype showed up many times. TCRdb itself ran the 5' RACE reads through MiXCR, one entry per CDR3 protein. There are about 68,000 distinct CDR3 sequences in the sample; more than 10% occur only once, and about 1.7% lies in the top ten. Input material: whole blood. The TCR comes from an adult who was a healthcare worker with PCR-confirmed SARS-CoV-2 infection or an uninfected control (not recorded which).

CDR3 in DNA: TGTGCCAGCAGACACACAGGGAAAGCAAAATACGAGCAGTACTTC. Its translation is CASRHTGKAKYEQYF. V gene TRBV27 combines with J gene TRBJ2-7; weak D call: TRBD1 (6 bases). Trimming removed 6 bases from V and 4 bases from J, with 19 bases in between. This CDR3 has 15 residues. Germline loops: CDR1 MNHEY, CDR2 SMNVEV (reference sequence).